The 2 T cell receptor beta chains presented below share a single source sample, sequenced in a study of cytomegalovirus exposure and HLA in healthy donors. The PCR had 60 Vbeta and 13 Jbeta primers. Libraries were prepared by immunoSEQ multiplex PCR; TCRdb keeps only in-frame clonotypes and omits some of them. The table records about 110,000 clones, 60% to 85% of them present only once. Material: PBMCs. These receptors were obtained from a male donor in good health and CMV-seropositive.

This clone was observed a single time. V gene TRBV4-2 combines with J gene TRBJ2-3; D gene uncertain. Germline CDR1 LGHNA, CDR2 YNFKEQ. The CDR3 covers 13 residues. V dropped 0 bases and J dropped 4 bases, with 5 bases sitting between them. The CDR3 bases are TGTGCCAGCAGCCAAGATCATGCAGATACGCAGTATTTT. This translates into CASSQDHADTQYF.

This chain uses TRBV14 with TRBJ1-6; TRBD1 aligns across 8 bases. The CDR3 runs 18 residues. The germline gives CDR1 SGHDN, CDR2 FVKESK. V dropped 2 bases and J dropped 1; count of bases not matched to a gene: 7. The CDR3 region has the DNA TGTGCCAGCAGCCAACCAGGGGGCAGTGGGTCCTATAATTCACCCCTCCACTTT. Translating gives CASSQPGGSGSYNSPLHF.